The rows below give T cell receptor beta chains drawn from one sample of a study of blood T cell repertoires in COVID-19. Assay: immunoSEQ multiplex PCR; the TCRdb copy retains only in-frame clones and omits some. The table lists some 130,000 clones, around 87% of them singletons. Sequenced input: peripheral blood. Receptor source: a woman in her fifties or sixties with acute or convalescent COVID-19. The conserved cysteine and the conserved F or W are not part of the CDR3 here.

>TRBV5-1|TRBJ2-4
ASSRDRGAKNIQY
>TRBV27|TRBJ2-2
ASSRPRTVNTGELF
>TRBV5-1|TRBJ2-5
ASTQFYGSSETQY
>TRBV3-1/TRBV3-2|TRBJ2-3
ASSLGLAGTDTQY
>TRBV7-8|TRBJ1-2
ASSLATDRSYGYT
>TRBV30|TRBJ1-2
AWIGRQGTGYGYT
>TRBV28|TRBJ1-1
ASSFNRGASEAF
>TRBV19|TRBJ1-6
AIGKTYNSPLH
>TRBV27|TRBJ1-6
ASRPTGGGSPLH
>TRBV19|TRBJ1-3
ASSVTGPGNTIY
>TRBV30|TRBJ1-6
AWAPGRVRNSPLH
>TRBV11-2|TRBJ2-1
ASSLEISRTFYNEQF
>TRBV11-3|TRBJ1-1
ASSSRRRADDEAF
>TRBV5-1|TRBJ1-3
ASSFRGRAGNTIY
>TRBV29-1|TRBJ2-2
SVKLGATRGGELF
>TRBV9|TRBJ2-5
ASSVDSGRETQY
>TRBV7-9|TRBJ1-2
ASSLGGQGLFYGYT
>TRBV3-1/TRBV3-2|TRBJ1-3
ASSQWDRKEFDTIY
>TRBV15|TRBJ2-1
ATSRGPESSYNEQF
>TRBV6-1|TRBJ1-5
ASSAGTGGKILSNQPQH
>TRBV9|TRBJ2-3
ASSVDPHPLTSGSTDTQY
>TRBV28|TRBJ2-7
ASSLGGAPPNEQY
>TRBV28|TRBJ2-3
ASSWTGGTDTQY
>TRBV28|TRBJ2-7
ASSFDRVILEQY
>TRBV11-3|TRBJ2-2
ASSLDLQGVQNTGELF
>TRBV11-3|TRBJ2-2
ASSLSHRENTGELF
>TRBV9|TRBJ1-1
ASSVADMNTEAF
>TRBV18|TRBJ1-2
ASSPLEEYGYT
>TRBV30|TRBJ1-4
AWSGSVLNEKLF
>TRBV9|TRBJ2-1
ASSPRGLAGNEQF
>TRBV2|TRBJ2-1
ASSRPSPTRDEQF
>TRBV7-9|TRBJ2-5
ASSRQETQY
>TRBV5-6|TRBJ2-2
ASSLPQPGDTGELF
>TRBV7-2|TRBJ2-7
ASSSPSVEQY
>TRBV27|TRBJ2-5
ASSTRGTGTGETQY
>TRBV10-3|TRBJ2-7
ATNELAGYEQY
>TRBV19|TRBJ1-4
ASRGQGRDEKLF
>TRBV7-6|TRBJ2-7
ASSPRRLSGSNNEQY
>TRBV20-1|TRBJ2-2
SARGGQELF
>TRBV7-9|TRBJ1-4
ASKPGSEKLF
>TRBV5-4|TRBJ2-1
ASSPKAGGSYNEQF
>TRBV7-9|TRBJ2-3
ASSNSPGLGDADTQY
>TRBV6-5|TRBJ2-7
ATSTGAYEQY
>TRBV2|TRBJ1-5
ASAGQGQH
>TRBV6-6|TRBJ2-1
ASSSWEGGNNEQF
>TRBV19|TRBJ1-2
ASSSPLPVGRDGYT
>TRBV7-6|TRBJ2-1
ASSAGVGQGFNEQF
>TRBV9|TRBJ2-1
ASSVESGRVNEQF
>TRBV24-1|TRBJ1-3
ATVPGQTSSGNTIY
>TRBV7-9|TRBJ1-5
ASSPGNQPQH
>TRBV5-1|TRBJ2-1
ASSLEGSPYNEQF
>TRBV7-2|TRBJ1-1
ASSVDRENTEAF
>TRBV3-1/TRBV3-2|TRBJ1-1
ASSDTGTGQTPHEAF
>TRBV5-1|TRBJ2-2
ASSLGDRGPGELF
>TRBV7-6|TRBJ1-6
ASSPWDRGSSPLH